One and the same sample provided the 11 T cell receptor beta chains below, sequenced in a study of shared clonotypes between healthy human individuals. Clones were read by immunoSEQ multiplex PCR, and TCRdb kept only the in-frame ones, dropping some. The sample records about 470,000 clones, around 75% being singletons. The source material was PBMCs. The receptors were sampled from a woman aged 40 to 50 in good health. Some clones in this sample may be carry-over from other donors' samples.

The chain couples TRBV7-3 to TRBJ2-3; 11 bases are a match to TRBD1. CDR1 SGHTA and CDR2 FQGTGA come from the germline V gene. V lost 11 bases to trimming and J lost 5 bases; unmatched junction nucleotides: 18. This CDR3 comprises 17 residues. The CDR3: CASGQGVTSGGVDTQYF. The CDR3 DNA reads TGTGCCTCGGGACAGGGGGTAACTAGCGGAGGGGTAGATACGCAGTATTTT.

The chain carries TRBV27 and TRBJ2-5; TRBD2 matches at 8 bases. Germline values: CDR1 MNHEY, CDR2 SMNVEV (reference sequence). This CDR3 comprises 15 residues. Losses at the gene ends were 0 bases for V and 5 bases for J; bases not matched to a gene: 5. CDR3 loop: CASSLSWGGGETQYF. DNA for the CDR3: TGTGCCAGCAGTTTATCATGGGGCGGGGGGGAGACCCAGTACTTC.

This chain uses TRBV7-2 with TRBJ2-2; TRBD2 aligns across 14 bases. Germline V gene lookup returns CDR1 SGHTA and CDR2 FQGNSA. The CDR3 covers 19 residues. With 6 bases clipped from V and 6 bases from J, the junction kept 15 bases outside the gene matches. The CDR3 nucleotides read TGTGCCAGCAGTTTTCCGGGACTAGCGGGAGTGGCTGAGGCCGGGGAGCTGTTTTTT. It translates to CASSFPGLAGVAEAGELFF.

The chain joins TRBV2 to TRBJ2-1; maybe TRBD1 (6 bases). The CDR3 is 13 residues long. V lost 10 bases and J lost 4, with 14 bases in between. Per the germline V gene, CDR1 is SNHLY and CDR2 is FYNNEI. The CDR3: CATTGYGYNEQFF. DNA for the CDR3: TGTGCCACCACAGGGTATGGGTACAATGAGCAGTTCTTC.

The V and J genes are TRBV28 and TRBJ2-1; D not resolved. Germline V CDR1 and CDR2: MDHEN, SYDVKM. The CDR3 sequence is 11 residues long. The CDR3 here is CASRQANEQFF. DNA of the CDR3: TGTGCTAGCCGCCAAGCCAATGAGCAGTTCTTC.

The chain carries TRBV27 and TRBJ2-7; 14 bases align to TRBD2. The CDR3 covers 17 residues. With 4 bases clipped from V and 4 bases from J, the junction kept 9 bases outside the gene matches. Germline assignment: CDR1 MNHEY and CDR2 SMNVEV (reference sequence). Written as DNA, the CDR3 is TGTGCCAGCAGTTCAATGGGACTAGCGGGAGTAATGTACGAGCAGTACTTC. Translation gives CASSSMGLAGVMYEQYF.

The chain couples TRBV30 to TRBJ2-1; D unresolved. V gave up 4 bases and J gave up 2 bases, with 6 bases separating them. The CDR3 length is 12 residues. Germline V CDR1 and CDR2: GTSNPN, SVGIG (reference sequence). This CDR3 is CAWTTTYNEQFF. The CDR3 DNA is TGTGCCTGGACTACCACCTACAATGAGCAGTTCTTC.

V gene TRBV7-3 combines with J gene TRBJ2-5; 14 bases match TRBD2. The CDR3 has 19 residues. V lost 0 bases, J lost 3 bases, and 9 bases stayed unmatched. Germline CDR1 SGHTA, CDR2 FQGTGA. This CDR3 reads CASSLTSGTSGRVEETQYF. CDR3 nucleotides: TGTGCCAGCAGCTTAACCTCCGGGACTAGCGGGAGAGTTGAAGAGACCCAGTACTTC.

V and J are TRBV27 and TRBJ1-5, with 9 bases that match TRBD1. Germline trimming cut 5 bases from V and 0 bases from J; bases unmatched to any gene: 26. The CDR3 is made up of 23 amino acids. Germline loops: CDR1 MNHEY, CDR2 SMNVEV (reference sequence). In DNA, the CDR3 is TGTGCCAGCAGTGCACGAAACCAACAGCGTCCCGGGACAGGGAACAATAGCAATCAGCCCCAGCATTTT. Protein sequence: CASSARNQQRPGTGNNSNQPQHF.

This clone was detected only once. The rearrangement links TRBV28 to TRBJ1-1; D perhaps matches TRBD1 (6 bases). Germline lookup yields CDR1 MDHEN and CDR2 SYDVKM. The CDR3 is 20 amino acids. V lost 2 bases and J 3 bases, leaving 28 bases between the germline ends. The CDR3 nucleotides read TGTGCCAGCAGTTTAGCGAATAGGGGGGGGGTTACCATCCCGGACACTGAAGCTTTCTTT. Translating gives CASSLANRGGVTIPDTEAFF.

A word on this clone: A read error may explain this, as a much larger clone is one base away. This chain joins TRBV11-3 and TRBJ2-3, with a possible D match to TRBD2 (6 bases). The germline V and J ends were trimmed by 4 bases and 0 bases, with 8 bases remaining between them. The CDR3 totals 14 residues. Germline CDR1 is SGHNT and CDR2 is YENEEA. The CDR3 DNA reads TGTGCCAGCAGCTCCGGGACTAGCACAGATACGCAGTATTTT. Amino acid sequence: CASSSGTSTDTQYF. Variable domain in full (rest from reference TRBV11-3 and TRBJ2-3): EAGVVQSPRYKIIEKKQPVAFWCNPISGHNTLYWYLQNLGQGPELLIRYENEEAVDDSQLPKDRFSAERLKGVDSTLKIQPAELGDSAVYLCASSSGTSTDTQYFGPGTRLTVL.